These 25 T cell receptor beta chains originate from one sample sequenced in a study of shared clonotypes between healthy human individuals. Assay used: immunoSEQ multiplex PCR; TCRdb lists only in-frame clones, some missing. Of 400,000 to 600,000 clones in the sample, nearly 80% were seen once. Sequenced input: PBMCs. The receptors come from a woman aged 40 to 55 in good health. Some clones in this sample may be carry-over from other donors' samples.

The chain links TRBV4-3 to TRBJ2-7; D gene unclear. V was trimmed by 1 base and J by 2 bases, leaving 9 bases between them. This CDR3 has 14 amino acids. Per germline, CDR1 LGHNA and CDR2 YSLEER. DNA for the CDR3: TGCGCCAGCAGCCAAGTACTGGGGACCTACGAGCAGTACTTC. Its protein is CASSQVLGTYEQYF.

The chain combines TRBV6-5 with TRBJ1-1, with TRBD1 identical over 9 bases. V gave up 5 bases and J gave up 4 bases; unmatched junction bases: 2. This CDR3 region has 13 residues. The germline V gene has CDR1 MNHEY and CDR2 SVGAGI. The CDR3 loop is CASSQDRGTEAFF. As DNA, the CDR3 is TGTGCCAGCAGTCAGGACAGGGGCACTGAAGCTTTCTTT.

The V gene is TRBV7-9, the J gene TRBJ1-2; 8 nucleotides align to TRBD1. The ends lost 5 bases at V and 6 bases at J; junction bases unmatched: 5. Germline-derived CDR1 and CDR2 are SEHNR and FQNEAQ (reference sequence). This CDR3 contains 13 residues. CDR3 DNA: TGTGCCAGCAGCCCAAGACAGGGGCATGGCTACACCTTC. Protein product: CASSPRQGHGYTF.

The CDR3 nucleotides read TGTGCCCTCCGGGATGTAACTAGCCTTCAAGAGACCCAGTACTTC. This encodes CALRDVTSLQETQYF. The chain employs TRBV10-3 and TRBJ2-5, with D perhaps matching TRBD2 (6 bases). This CDR3 is 15 amino acids long. Germline-derived CDR1 and CDR2 are ENHRY and SYGVKD. V dropped 11 bases and J dropped 2 bases, with 21 bases sitting between them.

The chain joins TRBV10-3 to TRBJ1-2, with D perhaps TRBD1 (6 bases). The CDR3 length is 15 residues. V lost 4 bases and J lost 3, with 15 bases in between. CDR1 is ENHRY and CDR2 is SYGVKD in the germline V gene. The CDR3 protein is CAISGGQRRDYGYTF. The CDR3 DNA reads TGTGCCATCAGTGGGGGGCAGCGCCGCGACTATGGCTACACCTTC.

This chain uses TRBV30 with TRBJ2-7; TRBD1 or TRBD2 may be the D gene (5 bases each). The V and J ends lost 5 bases and 2 bases respectively, with 13 bases between them. The germline CDR1 and CDR2 sequences are GTSNPN and SVGIG (reference sequence). The CDR3 is 13 amino acids. The CDR3 spells CAWGRDGPYEQYF. The DNA for the CDR3 is TGTGCCTGGGGCCGGGACGGACCCTACGAGCAGTACTTC.

A remark on this clone: A single base is all that separates this from a far larger clone, so a read error is likely. The V call is TRBV7-9, the J call TRBJ2-7, with 13 bases lining up with TRBD2. Trimming removed 7 bases from V and 5 bases from J; junction bases left unmatched: 8. CDR1 and CDR2 (germline): SEHNR, FQNEAQ (reference sequence). The CDR3 length is 15 residues. Here the CDR3 DNA reads TGTGCCAGCAACACCCGGACTAGCGGGAGCGACGAGCAGTACTTC. Its protein product is CASNTRTSGSDEQYF.

The V and J genes are TRBV5-1 and TRBJ2-7; 7 positions match TRBD1. J was trimmed by 7 bases and V by 0 bases; bases with no gene match: 7. The V gene's germline CDR1 is SGHRS and CDR2 YFSETQ. The CDR3 loop spans 14 amino acids. Here the CDR3 DNA reads TGCGCCAGCAGCTTGGGGACAGGATGGAGGGAGCAGTACTTC. This encodes CASSLGTGWREQYF.

This clone came up once. The gene calls are TRBV5-4 and TRBJ1-2; D is ambiguous. V lost 3 bases, J lost 4 bases, and 7 bases lay in between. This CDR3 has 12 residues. Germline V gene lookup returns CDR1 SGHNT and CDR2 YYREEE (reference sequence). This CDR3 reads CASSSNPYGYTF. CDR3 DNA: TGTGCCAGCAGCTCCAACCCCTATGGCTACACCTTC. Filled out from reference TRBV5-4 and TRBJ1-2, the complete variable domain reads ETGVTQSPTHLIKTRGQQVTLRCSSQSGHNTVSWYQQALGQGPQFIFQYYREEENGRGNFPPRFSGLQFPNYSSELNVNALELDDSALYLCASSSNPYGYTFGSGTRLTVV.

The chain uses TRBV28 and TRBJ2-7, with TRBD2 matching 10 bases. This CDR3 spans 15 amino acids. Germline assignment: CDR1 MDHEN and CDR2 SYDVKM. After removal of 4 bases from V and 3 bases from J, the junction contained 6 bases not matched to a gene. For the CDR3, the DNA is TGTGCCAGCAGTTCCTTCTCTAGCGGGAGCTACGAGCAGTACTTC. Protein product: CASSSFSSGSYEQYF.

This clone was counted once. The rearrangement joins TRBV6-5 to TRBJ2-5; D is perhaps TRBD1 or TRBD2 (5 bases each). The CDR3 is 12 residues long. V lost 6 bases and J lost 5, with 10 bases in between. Germline V gene sequence: CDR1 MNHEY, CDR2 SVGAGI. The DNA of the CDR3 is TGTGCCAGCAGCCTTTGGGGGGAGACCCAGTACTTC. Protein sequence: CASSLWGETQYF.

V usage is TRBV27 and J usage is TRBJ1-1, with D possibly being TRBD1 (6 bases). Trimming took 6 bases from V and 3 from J, leaving 14 bases between them. The CDR3 is 14 amino acids. The germline V gene has CDR1 MNHEY and CDR2 SMNVEV (reference sequence). The CDR3 coding sequence is TGTGCCAGCAGCGCACAGGGAAAGTACACTGAAGCTTTCTTT. Encoded protein: CASSAQGKYTEAFF.

This clone showed up just once. The rearrangement links TRBV5-1 to TRBJ2-7; D tentatively fits TRBD1 or TRBD2 (6 bases each). The germline gives CDR1 SGHRS, CDR2 YFSETQ. V lost 0 bases, J lost 3 bases, and 13 bases lay in between. The CDR3 contains 15 residues. The CDR3 DNA follows: TGCGCCAGCAGCTTGGCCAGGGGAGGTATCTACGAGCAGTACTTC. Translation: CASSLARGGIYEQYF.

V and J are TRBV4-1 and TRBJ2-7, with TRBD2 matching over 11 bases. The CDR3 is 19 amino acids. V was clipped by 1 base and J by 5 bases; unmatched bases: 16. CDR1 and CDR2 (germline): MGHRA, YSYEKL. The chain's CDR3 is CASSQGSPAIAGGYNEQYF. The CDR3 DNA is TGCGCCAGCAGCCAAGGCAGTCCGGCGATAGCGGGAGGGTACAACGAGCAGTACTTC.

Comments on this clone: The same CDR3 arises from other DNA sequences in this sample as well. V is TRBV5-1 and J is TRBJ1-5; D is unclear. The CDR3 is 15 residues long. Trimming removed 2 bases from V and 1 base from J, with 10 bases in between. Germline CDR1 SGHRS, CDR2 YFSETQ. This chain's CDR3 is CASSLGGRSNQPQHF. CDR3 sequence (DNA): TGCGCCAGCAGCTTAGGTGGAAGGAGCAATCAGCCCCAGCATTTT.

This clone was picked up one time. This chain links TRBV19 with TRBJ2-7, with D perhaps matching TRBD1 or TRBD2 (5 bases each). Trimming stripped 4 bases from V and 1 base from J, with 14 bases between. CDR1 is LNHDA and CDR2 is SQIVND in the germline V gene (reference sequence). The length of the CDR3 is 15 residues. CDR3 sequence (DNA): TGTGCCAGTAGTAAGGAACGGGACGGGTCCTACGAGCAGTACTTC. It codes for CASSKERDGSYEQYF.

This clone showed up many times. CDR3 protein: CASSATRGELFF. DNA for the CDR3: TGTGCCAGCAGCGCCACACGGGGGGAGCTGTTTTTT. The V call is TRBV9, the J call TRBJ2-2, with D uncertain. Germline-derived CDR1 and CDR2 are SGDLS and YYNGEE. V shed 3 bases and J shed 8 bases, with 8 bases lying between them. The CDR3 loop spans 12 amino acids.

The V gene is TRBV2, the J gene TRBJ2-1; 7 bases align to TRBD1. V gave up 4 bases and J gave up 5 bases; unmatched junction bases: 2. Germline CDR1 and CDR2: SNHLY and FYNNEI. This CDR3 has 13 amino acids. The CDR3 spells CASSGQGNNEQFF. The CDR3 nucleotides read TGTGCCAGCAGTGGACAGGGTAACAATGAGCAGTTCTTC. Full variable domain (outside the CDR3, taken from reference TRBV2 and TRBJ2-1): EPEVTQTPSHQVTQMGQEVILRCVPISNHLYFYWYRQILGQKVEFLVSFYNNEISEKSEIFDDQFSVERPDGSNFTLKIRSTKLEDSAMYFCASSGQGNNEQFFGPGTRLTVL.

The V call is TRBV23-1, the J call TRBJ2-7, with 9 positions matching TRBD2. TRBV23-1 is labeled an ORF, and its function is uncertain. CDR3 length: 14 amino acids. V lost 6 bases to trimming and J lost 1 base; unmatched junction nucleotides: 4. CDR3 amino acids: CASRSSGSSYEQYF. The CDR3 DNA is TGCGCCAGCAGAAGTAGCGGGAGTTCCTACGAGCAGTACTTC.

Comment on this clone: A far larger clone is one base from this, pointing to a likely read error. The CDR3: CASSLVGNTGELFF. CDR3 coding DNA: TGTGCCAGCAGCTTAGTGGGGAACACCGGGGAGCTGTTTTTT. The V gene is TRBV11-3, the J gene TRBJ2-2; no clear D. The CDR3 is 14 amino acids. Trimming took 1 base from V and 1 from J, leaving 4 bases between them. Germline V gives CDR1 SGHNT, CDR2 YENEEA.

The chain couples TRBV27 to TRBJ2-1; TRBD2 matches 7 bases. The CDR3 is made up of 16 amino acids. After removal of 7 bases from V and 7 bases from J, the junction contained 16 bases not matched to a gene. The V gene's germline CDR1 is MNHEY and CDR2 SMNVEV (reference sequence). CDR3 sequence reads: CASTYPGTTFINEQFF. CDR3 DNA: TGTGCCAGCACCTACCCCGGGACTACCTTCATTAATGAGCAGTTCTTC.

V gene TRBV27 combines with J gene TRBJ1-5; TRBD1 aligns across 11 bases. Germline trimming cut 6 bases from V and 6 bases from J; bases unmatched to any gene: 4. Per germline, CDR1 MNHEY and CDR2 SMNVEV (reference sequence). CDR3 length equals 14 residues. The CDR3 DNA reads TGTGCCAGCAGACGGACAGGGGGCTTTCAGCCCCAGCATTTT. Its protein product is CASRRTGGFQPQHF.

V usage is TRBV30 and J usage is TRBJ2-1; 11 positions match TRBD2. Trimming took 2 bases from V and 8 from J; bases not matched to a gene: 5. The CDR3 contains 14 residues. The germline gives CDR1 GTSNPN, CDR2 SVGIG (reference sequence). Written as DNA, the CDR3 is TGTGCCTGGAGTATAGCGGGAGGGCCCTATGAGCAGTTCTTC. Amino acid sequence: CAWSIAGGPYEQFF.

The chain employs TRBV4-2 and TRBJ2-2; 11 bases align to TRBD2. Germline CDR1 is LGHNA and CDR2 is YNFKEQ. The CDR3 has 18 amino acids. With 1 base clipped from V and 2 bases from J, the junction kept 6 bases outside the gene matches. The CDR3 DNA reads TGTGCCAGCAGCCAAGGCCCCCTAGCGGGAGGTAACACCGGGGAGCTGTTTTTT. Translating gives CASSQGPLAGGNTGELFF.

On this clone: The same CDR3 is also encoded by other DNA sequences in this sample. The DNA of the CDR3 is TGTGCCAGCAGTTACTCTGGCTATGGCTACACCTTC. Amino acids: CASSYSGYGYTF. The rearrangement joins TRBV6-5 to TRBJ1-2; D call uncertain. This CDR3 is 12 amino acids long. The V end was cut by 0 bases, the J end by 4 bases, with 3 bases between. Germline CDR1 is MNHEY and CDR2 is SVGAGI.